This record looks at one T cell receptor beta chain sequence and its context. The antigen is not known. Pooled in the analysis were second doses at about 4 or about 12 weeks. This entry comes from a study of T cell responses to AZD1222 COVID-19 vaccine. Overall study results and limits: After the peak T cell response, and only then, were repertoires sampled. Donors skewed white British and female; clonal diversity was possibly underestimated.

TCRdb's copy holds only in-frame clones and misses some; the assay was immunoSEQ multiplex PCR. This sample carries approximately 140,000 clones, 80% to 95% of them seen once, and the ten largest clones take about 3.3%. Germline values: CDR1 SNHLY, CDR2 FYNNEI. Deletions cut 5 bases from V and 0 bases from J, with 17 bases between. The CDR3 contains 17 residues. The source was peripheral blood, collected 28 days after the second AZD1222 dose. This clonotype originated in an adult who received the AZD1222 COVID-19 vaccine. The V call is TRBV2, the J call TRBJ1-3; D is ambiguous. CDR3 in amino acids: CASSSLLVSSSGNTIYF. CDR3 in DNA: TGTGCCAGCAGTTCCTTATTGGTCTCCAGCTCTGGAAACACCATATATTTT.